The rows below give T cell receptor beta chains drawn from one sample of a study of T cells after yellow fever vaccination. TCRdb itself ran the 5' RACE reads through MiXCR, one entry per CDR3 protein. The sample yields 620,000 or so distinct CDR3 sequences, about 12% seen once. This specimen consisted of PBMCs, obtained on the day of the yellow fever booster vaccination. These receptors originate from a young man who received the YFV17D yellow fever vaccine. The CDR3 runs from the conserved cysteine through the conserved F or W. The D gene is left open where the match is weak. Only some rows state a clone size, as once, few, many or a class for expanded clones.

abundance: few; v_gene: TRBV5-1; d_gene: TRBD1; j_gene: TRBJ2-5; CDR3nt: TGCGCCAGCAGCTCGACAGGGATGGGGACCCAGTACTTC; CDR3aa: CASSSTGMGTQYF
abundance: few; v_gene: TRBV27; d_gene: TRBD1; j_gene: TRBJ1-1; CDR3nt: TGTGCCAGCGGCAGGGACAGGTTGTCGAACACTGAAGCTTTCTTT; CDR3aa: CASGRDRLSNTEAFF
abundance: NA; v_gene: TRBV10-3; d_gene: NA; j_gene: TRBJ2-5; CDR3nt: TGTGCCATCAGTGAGTCAACATCGGATGAGACCCAGTACTTC; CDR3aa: CAISESTSDETQYF
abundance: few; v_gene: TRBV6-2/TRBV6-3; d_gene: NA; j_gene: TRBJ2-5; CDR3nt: TGTGCCAGCAGTTACTTCGCGGGATCCCAGACCCAGTACTTC; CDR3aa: CASSYFAGSQTQYF
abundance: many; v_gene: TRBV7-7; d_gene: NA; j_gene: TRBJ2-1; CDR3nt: TGTGCCAGCAGCCCTGGCGAGCAGGGGGGCAATGAGCAGTTCTTC; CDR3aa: CASSPGEQGGNEQFF
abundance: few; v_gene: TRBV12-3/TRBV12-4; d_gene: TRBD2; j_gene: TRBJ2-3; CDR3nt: TGTGCCAGCAGGCCGACTAGCGGGAGCCCAGATACGCAGTATTTT; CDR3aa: CASRPTSGSPDTQYF
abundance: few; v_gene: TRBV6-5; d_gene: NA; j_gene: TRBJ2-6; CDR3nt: TGTGCCAGCAGTTACGGGGGGCGAAGGGCCAACGTCCTGACTTTC; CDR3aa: CASSYGGRRANVLTF
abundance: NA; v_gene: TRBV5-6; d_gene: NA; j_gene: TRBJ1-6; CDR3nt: TGTGCCAGCAGCCCAGGCCCCGCAGGGTATTCACCCCTCCACTTT; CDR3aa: CASSPGPAGYSPLHF
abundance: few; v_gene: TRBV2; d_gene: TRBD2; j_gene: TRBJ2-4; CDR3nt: TGTGCCAGCAGTGAACCCACAGCGGGAGTTAACATTCAGTACTTC; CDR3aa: CASSEPTAGVNIQYF
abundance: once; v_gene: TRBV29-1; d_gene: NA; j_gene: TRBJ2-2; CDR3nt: TGCAGCGTCGAGCGGACGGAGCCAGCCGGGGAGCTGTTTTTT; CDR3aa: CSVERTEPAGELFF
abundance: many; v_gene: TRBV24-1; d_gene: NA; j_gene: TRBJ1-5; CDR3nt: TGTGCCGTCCGACAATTTGGCAATCAGCCCCAGCATTTT; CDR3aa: CAVRQFGNQPQHF
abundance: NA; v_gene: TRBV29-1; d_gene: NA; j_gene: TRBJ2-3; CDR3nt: TGCAGCGTTGGGGGAGATCCAGATACGCAGTATTTT; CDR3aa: CSVGGDPDTQYF
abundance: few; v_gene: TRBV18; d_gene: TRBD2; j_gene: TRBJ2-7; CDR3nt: TGTGCCAGCTCACCGGTGTGGGTGGCGGGAGCAAACGAGCAGTACTTC; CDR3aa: CASSPVWVAGANEQYF
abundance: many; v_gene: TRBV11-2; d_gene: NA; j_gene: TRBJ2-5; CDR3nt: TGTGCCAGCAGCTTAATCCCAAGCGGCTTTCAGGGAGAGACCCAGTACTTC; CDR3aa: CASSLIPSGFQGETQYF
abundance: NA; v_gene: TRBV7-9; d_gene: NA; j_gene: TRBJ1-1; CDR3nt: TGTGCCAGCAGGCCGACGGGGACGAACACTGAAGCTTTCTTT; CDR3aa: CASRPTGTNTEAFF
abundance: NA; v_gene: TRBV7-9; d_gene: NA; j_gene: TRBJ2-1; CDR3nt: TGTGCCAGCAGCTTAGCGGGGACCAGGACGGGGTGGAATGAGCAGTTCTTC; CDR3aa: CASSLAGTRTGWNEQFF
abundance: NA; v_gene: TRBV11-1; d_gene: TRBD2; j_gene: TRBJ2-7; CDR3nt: TGTGCCAGCAGCCCCCCCAAACTCTCTAGCGGGAGAACCTACGAGCAGTACTTC; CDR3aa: CASSPPKLSSGRTYEQYF
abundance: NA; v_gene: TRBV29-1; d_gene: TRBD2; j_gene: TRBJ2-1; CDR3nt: TGCAGCGTTTGGGGGGGTGTGGGGATTGAGGGGAATGAGCAGTTCTTC; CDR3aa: CSVWGGVGIEGNEQFF
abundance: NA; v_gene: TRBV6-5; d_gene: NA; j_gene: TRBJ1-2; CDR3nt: TGTGCCAGCAGTTACTCGAAGCAGGGGTATGGCTACACCTTC; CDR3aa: CASSYSKQGYGYTF
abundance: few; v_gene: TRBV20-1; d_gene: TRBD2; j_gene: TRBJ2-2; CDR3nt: TGCAGTGCTAGTAGGACTAGCGGGACTAACACCGGGGAGCTGTTTTTT; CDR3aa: CSASRTSGTNTGELFF
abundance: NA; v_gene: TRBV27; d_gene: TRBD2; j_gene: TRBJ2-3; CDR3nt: TGTGCCAGCAGTTCAGACTGGGGGGGTACGCAGTATTTT; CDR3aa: CASSSDWGGTQYF
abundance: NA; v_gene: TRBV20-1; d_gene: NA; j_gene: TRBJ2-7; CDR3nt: TGCAGTGCTAGAGGTCTTGGTAGCTACGAGCAGTACTTC; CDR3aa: CSARGLGSYEQYF
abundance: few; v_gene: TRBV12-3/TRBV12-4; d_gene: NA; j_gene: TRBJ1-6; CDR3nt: TGTGCCAGCAGAGTCGTCGGCGGTTATAATTCACCCCTCCACTTT; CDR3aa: CASRVVGGYNSPLHF
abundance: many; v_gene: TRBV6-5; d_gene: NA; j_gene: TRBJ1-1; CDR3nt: TGTGCCAGCAGGGGGGGGAGGCTATCCTTAGCTTTCTTT; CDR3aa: CASRGGRLSLAFF
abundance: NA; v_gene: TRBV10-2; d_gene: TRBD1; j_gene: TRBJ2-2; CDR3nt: TGCGCCAGCAGTGAGGGCGTAGGGGGCAGAGGGGAGCTGTTTTTT; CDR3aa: CASSEGVGGRGELFF
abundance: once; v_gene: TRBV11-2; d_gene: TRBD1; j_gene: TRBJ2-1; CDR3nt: TGTGCCAGCCAGGGGCAGGGGGCTAACAATGAGCAGTTCTTC; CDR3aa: CASQGQGANNEQFF
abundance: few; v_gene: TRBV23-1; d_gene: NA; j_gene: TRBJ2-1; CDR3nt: TGCGCCAGCAGTCAAGAGGCCGAGAAATACTACAATGAGCAGTTCTTC; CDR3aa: CASSQEAEKYYNEQFF
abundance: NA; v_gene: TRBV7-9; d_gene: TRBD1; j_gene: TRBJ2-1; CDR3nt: TGTGCCAGCAGCCCACCATTCCGGGACAGGGAAGGGAGTGAGCAGTTCTTC; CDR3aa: CASSPPFRDREGSEQFF
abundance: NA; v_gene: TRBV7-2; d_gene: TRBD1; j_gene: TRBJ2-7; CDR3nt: TGTGCCAGCAGACCCGGGACAGGGACCCACGAGCAGTACTTC; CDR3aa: CASRPGTGTHEQYF
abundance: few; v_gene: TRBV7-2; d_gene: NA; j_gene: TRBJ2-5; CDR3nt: TGTGCCAGCAGCTTAGATCCGGTCCAAGAGACCCAGTACTTC; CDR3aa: CASSLDPVQETQYF
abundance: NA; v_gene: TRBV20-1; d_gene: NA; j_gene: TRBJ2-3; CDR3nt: TGCAGTGCTAGGGCTGGAGAGGGGGTAGGGGATACGCAGTATTTT; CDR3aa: CSARAGEGVGDTQYF
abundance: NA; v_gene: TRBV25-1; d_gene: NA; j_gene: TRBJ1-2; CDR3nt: TGTGCCAGCAGTGGGACCGGAGGGAAGAACTATGGCTACACCTTC; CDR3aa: CASSGTGGKNYGYTF